This T cell receptor (beta chain) is from a study of monozygotic twins with inflammatory bowel disease. Study-wide results and caveats: Using the inverse Simpson index, IBD patients had lower TCRbeta diversity than healthy co-twins. Healthy twins shared more clonotypes with others than IBD patients, most markedly active ones.

CDR1 and CDR2 (germline): MDHEN, SYDVKM. The CDR3 covers 15 residues. TCRdb reprocessed the 5' RACE reads and reports one entry per CDR3 protein, with no DNA. The sample is made up of around 380,000 distinct CDR3 sequences, and the top ten hold approximately 2.3% of it. Of note for this clonotype: Its specificity is unknown.

This TCR was sampled from a human donor with ulcerative colitis or Crohn's disease, or a healthy co-twin of an affected twin (not recorded which). The sequenced sample was blood. The chain is built from TRBV28 and TRBJ2-3; TCRdb selects TRBD1, and the lack of DNA leaves this call unchecked. CDR3 sequence reads: CASSFRDGYTDTQYF.